The 31 T cell receptor beta chains reported below all come from one sample, sequenced in a study of technical replicates of blood from several donors. Produced via immunoSEQ multiplex PCR; TCRdb's table is partial and in-frame only. This table has about 70,000 clones, approximately 95% appearing once. The specimen was T cells isolated from PBMCs. The receptors shown here come from a human donor in good health.

This clone was counted once. V and J are TRBV28 and TRBJ2-7; 9 nucleotides align to TRBD1. V lost 2 bases to trimming and J lost 3 bases; unmatched junction nucleotides: 11. The length of the CDR3 is 17 residues. Germline V gene lookup returns CDR1 MDHEN and CDR2 SYDVKM. The CDR3: CASSLRDRVSVLYEQYF. CDR3 coding DNA: TGTGCCAGCAGTTTAAGGGACAGGGTTTCTGTTCTCTACGAGCAGTACTTC.

V is TRBV11-2 and J is TRBJ1-2; tentative D call: TRBD1 (6 bases). With 5 bases removed from V and 5 bases from J, the gap between germline ends came to 12 bases. There are 13 residues in the CDR3. The germline V gene encodes CDR1 SGHAT and CDR2 FQNNGV. This chain's CDR3 is CASSLFGTYGYTF. CDR3 sequence (DNA): TGTGCCAGCAGCCTCTTCGGGACATATGGCTACACCTTC.

This clone was recorded once. The J gene is TRBJ2-2, the V gene TRBV19; TRBD1 matches 10 bases. Germline loops: CDR1 LNHDA, CDR2 SQIVND (reference sequence). After removal of 4 bases from V and 7 bases from J, the junction contained 3 bases not matched to a gene. This CDR3 region has 14 residues. CDR3 bases: TGTGCCAGTAGTAAAGGACAGGGGGACGGGGAGCTGTTTTTT. Translated: CASSKGQGDGELFF.

The CDR3 reads CASSGTGDTYEQYF. CDR3 bases: TGTGCCAGCAGCGGGACAGGTGACACCTACGAGCAGTACTTC. This chain uses TRBV5-6 with TRBJ2-7; 8 bases align to TRBD1. Germline-derived CDR1 and CDR2 are SGHDT and YYEEEE. V lost 4 bases to trimming and J lost 2 bases; unmatched junction nucleotides: 5. The CDR3 loop spans 14 amino acids.

The table lists this clone with a count of one. V gene TRBV7-3 combines with J gene TRBJ2-3; 9 nucleotides line up with TRBD2. The V segment lost 3 bases and the J segment 1 base; nucleotides outside the gene matches: 2. Germline-derived CDR1 and CDR2 are SGHTA and FQGTGA. The CDR3 extends over 15 amino acids. As DNA, the CDR3 is TGTGCCAGCAGCTTTTTAGCGGGGGGCACAGATACGCAGTATTTT. It specifies CASSFLAGGTDTQYF.

The rearrangement joins TRBV6-5 to TRBJ1-5; D call uncertain. CDR1 is MNHEY and CDR2 is SVGAGI in the germline V gene. This CDR3 spans 15 amino acids. Trimming pared 6 bases from V and 0 bases from J, leaving 12 bases between. The CDR3 coding sequence is TGTGCCAGCAGAGCAAGACTCCATAGCAATCAGCCCCAGCATTTT. This sequence encodes CASRARLHSNQPQHF.

CDR3 coding DNA: TGTGCCAGCAGCGTGGGTCTAGGGACTAGCGACCAAAAGGGAAGGTTGACAGATACGCAGTATTTT. This gives the protein CASSVGLGTSDQKGRLTDTQYF. This rearrangement joins TRBV9 to TRBJ2-3; 10 bases align to TRBD2. Losses at the gene ends were 2 bases for V and 3 bases for J; bases not matched to a gene: 24. The CDR3 covers 22 residues. CDR1 SGDLS and CDR2 YYNGEE come from the germline V gene.

The chain links TRBV10-3 to TRBJ2-1; 13 bases fit TRBD2. The CDR3 sequence is 16 residues long. The J segment lost 5 bases and the V segment lost 6 bases, leaving 7 bases of the junction unmatched. The germline V gene has CDR1 ENHRY and CDR2 SYGVKD. CDR3 DNA: TGTGCCATCAGGAATGCCGGGACTAGCGGGAACAATGAGCAGTTCTTC. Translating it yields CAIRNAGTSGNNEQFF.

V gene TRBV6-6 combines with J gene TRBJ1-2; 10 bases map to TRBD1. The CDR3 length is 15 residues. With 11 bases clipped from V and 2 bases from J, the junction kept 11 bases outside the gene matches. Germline V gene lookup returns CDR1 MNHNY and CDR2 SVGAGI (reference sequence). CDR3 region: CAATGTGVGNYGYTF. CDR3 bases: TGTGCCGCGACCGGGACAGGGGTGGGGAACTATGGCTACACCTTC.

This rearrangement joins TRBV7-3 to TRBJ1-4; a weak D match, TRBD1 (5 bases). Germline CDR1 SGHTA, CDR2 FQGTGA. This CDR3 region has 13 residues. V lost 5 bases, J lost 8 bases, and 12 bases lay in between. Written as DNA, the CDR3 is TGTGCCAGCAGCCCCTCGAACAGGGAAAAACTGTTTTTT. Translated, it gives CASSPSNREKLFF.

The rearrangement links TRBV5-4 to TRBJ2-5; 9 nucleotides agree with TRBD2. This CDR3 contains 15 residues. The trim removed 0 bases at V and 2 bases at J, leaving 2 bases unmatched. Germline CDR1 reads SGHNT; CDR2 reads YYREEE (reference sequence). The CDR3 region is CASSLGRGGQETQYF. The CDR3 DNA is TGTGCCAGCAGCTTGGGGCGGGGGGGTCAAGAGACCCAGTACTTC.

The chain employs TRBV5-1 and TRBJ1-1; D unclear. Trimming cost V 1 base and J 0 bases, with 7 bases left between them. Germline CDR1 is SGHRS and CDR2 is YFSETQ. There are 14 residues in the CDR3. The CDR3 bases are TGCGCCAGCAGCTTGAACTTCATGAACACTGAAGCTTTCTTT. Its protein product is CASSLNFMNTEAFF. Based on the CDR3 plus reference TRBV5-1 and TRBJ1-1, the full variable domain is KAGVTQTPRYLIKTRGQQVTLSCSPISGHRSVSWYQQTPGQGLQFLFEYFSETQRNKGNFPGRFSGRQFSNSRSEMNVSTLELGDSALYLCASSLNFMNTEAFFGQGTRLTVV.

This sequence joins TRBV2 and TRBJ1-1; D might be TRBD1 (5 bases). This CDR3 has 15 residues. Trimming removed 7 bases from V and 3 bases from J, with 18 bases in between. Germline V gene data show CDR1 as SNHLY and CDR2 as FYNNEI. CDR3 sequence (DNA): TGTGCCAGCACGGGGGGGGACCTTCGGGACACTGAAGCTTTCTTT. Amino acid sequence: CASTGGDLRDTEAFF.

The V and J genes are TRBV2 and TRBJ1-2; a possible D gene is TRBD1 (6 bases). V lost 6 bases, J lost 4 bases, and 12 bases lay in between. Germline assignment: CDR1 SNHLY and CDR2 FYNNEI. CDR3 size: 13 residues. Written as DNA, the CDR3 is TGTGCCAGCAGCGACCGACAGGTCTATGGCTACACCTTC. Translated: CASSDRQVYGYTF.

V gene TRBV19 combines with J gene TRBJ1-5; 7 bases match TRBD1. The CDR3 has 14 residues. Germline trimming cut 3 bases from V and 5 bases from J; bases unmatched to any gene: 4. Germline loops: CDR1 LNHDA, CDR2 SQIVND (reference sequence). The CDR3 spells CASSIDRADQPQHF. The CDR3 DNA is TGTGCCAGTAGTATCGACAGGGCGGATCAGCCCCAGCATTTT.

The V gene is TRBV7-3, the J gene TRBJ2-1, with a possible D match to TRBD2 (6 bases). Germline-derived CDR1 and CDR2 are SGHTA and FQGTGA. This CDR3 has 14 amino acids. V shed 2 bases and J shed 8 bases, with 13 bases lying between them. CDR3 region: CASSLGTPGHEQFF. The CDR3, as DNA: TGTGCCAGCAGCTTAGGGACTCCCGGGCATGAGCAGTTCTTC.

J is TRBJ2-1 and V is TRBV28; the match to TRBD2 covers 14 bases. Germline CDR1 is MDHEN and CDR2 is SYDVKM. The CDR3 contains 17 residues. The V segment lost 4 bases and the J segment 0 bases; nucleotides outside the gene matches: 2. The CDR3 spells CASSWTSGRSSYNEQFF. The CDR3 DNA follows: TGTGCCAGCAGTTGGACTAGCGGGAGGAGCTCCTACAATGAGCAGTTCTTC.

The chain uses TRBV12-5 and TRBJ2-7, with a tentative D call TRBD2 (5 bases). CDR3 length: 17 amino acids. Germline assignment: CDR1 LGHNT and CDR2 FRNRAP. The V gene lost 2 bases and the J gene lost 3 bases, with 20 bases spanning the gap. Here the CDR3 reads CASGLSPTGEGSYEQYF. As DNA, the CDR3 is TGTGCTAGTGGTTTGTCCCCCACCGGAGAGGGAAGCTACGAGCAGTACTTC.

The genes are TRBV6-5 and TRBJ2-7, with a tentative D call TRBD1 (7 bases). The germline V gene encodes CDR1 MNHEY and CDR2 SVGAGI. The V end was cut by 0 bases, the J end by 6 bases, with 15 bases between. The CDR3 is 15 amino acids. The CDR3 DNA reads as TGTGCCAGCAGTTACTCCTTCGGAGGGGGCGTCGAGCAGTACTTC. Translating gives CASSYSFGGGVEQYF.

The chain recombines TRBV2 with TRBJ1-1; 7 bases fit TRBD1. After removal of 3 bases from V and 5 bases from J, the junction contained 9 bases not matched to a gene. The CDR3 has 15 residues. The V gene's germline CDR1 is SNHLY and CDR2 FYNNEI. This CDR3 reads CASSERGRGYTEAFF. CDR3 nucleotide sequence: TGTGCCAGCAGTGAGCGTGGCAGGGGGTATACTGAAGCTTTCTTT.

This sequence joins TRBV5-6 and TRBJ1-1; TRBD1 agrees at 10 bases. CDR3 length: 12 amino acids. Trimming cost V 4 bases and J 9 bases; bases outside gene matches: 3. Germline V gene lookup returns CDR1 SGHDT and CDR2 YYEEEE. In DNA form, the CDR3 reads TGTGCCAGCAGCCGGACAGGGGGTAAAGCTTTCTTT. Protein: CASSRTGGKAFF.

The chain carries TRBV28 and TRBJ1-2; a possible D gene is TRBD1 (6 bases). V lost 8 bases and J lost 2, with 9 bases in between. The CDR3 runs to 12 residues. Germline assignment: CDR1 MDHEN and CDR2 SYDVKM. The CDR3 region is CASLGGNYGYTF. The CDR3 DNA reads TGTGCCAGCCTTGGGGGCAACTATGGCTACACCTTC.

This chain joins TRBV7-6 and TRBJ1-1, with D tentatively TRBD1 (5 bases). Trimming left V 0 bases short and J 3 bases short, with 11 bases between. The germline V gene encodes CDR1 SGHVS and CDR2 FNYEAQ. The CDR3 contains 15 residues. The CDR3 DNA is TGTGCCAGCAGCTTAGCCGGGGGTCGGTACACTGAAGCTTTCTTT. Its protein product is CASSLAGGRYTEAFF. The complete variable domain, with remaining parts taken from reference TRBV7-6 and TRBJ1-1, reads GAGVSQSPRYKVTKRGQDVALRCDPISGHVSLYWYRQALGQGPEFLTYFNYEAQQDKSGLPNDRFSAERPEGSISTLTIQRTEQRDSAMYRCASSLAGGRYTEAFFGQGTRLTVV.

This clone was counted only a few times. The chain uses TRBV5-1 and TRBJ2-5; tentative D call: TRBD2 (7 bases). The CDR3 sequence is 20 residues long. Germline CDR1 reads SGHRS; CDR2 reads YFSETQ. V was shortened by 0 bases and J by 5 bases, with 29 bases between the two germline ends. CDR3 amino acids: CASSLASKLDIGGAGETQYF. CDR3 sequence (DNA): TGCGCCAGCAGCTTGGCCTCGAAATTAGATATAGGGGGGGCCGGGGAGACCCAGTACTTC.

J is TRBJ2-2 and V is TRBV7-9; possibly TRBD1 for D (6 bases). This CDR3 comprises 15 residues. Looked up from germline, CDR1 is SEHNR and CDR2 is FQNEAQ (reference sequence). The ends were cut back, 4 bases at V and 2 bases at J, with 11 bases in the middle. The CDR3, as DNA: TGTGCCAGCAGCTCATGGGACAAAAACACCGGGGAGCTGTTTTTT. Its protein is CASSSWDKNTGELFF. The full variable domain, in which reference TRBV7-9 and TRBJ2-2 provide the parts outside the CDR3, is DTGVSQNPRHKITKRGQNVTFRCDPISEHNRLYWYRQTLGQGPEFLTYFQNEAQLEKSRLLSDRFSAERPKGSFSTLEIQRTEQGDSAMYLCASSSWDKNTGELFFGEGSRLTVL.

V is TRBV13 and J is TRBJ2-3; 8 bases fit TRBD2. The germline gives CDR1 PRHDT, CDR2 FYEKMQ (reference sequence). CDR3 length: 15 residues. V shed 4 bases, J shed 2 bases, and the junction held 5 bases outside the gene matches. The CDR3 is CASSSSGGNTDTQYF. CDR3 nucleotide sequence: TGTGCCAGCAGCTCCAGCGGGGGAAACACAGATACGCAGTATTTT. The full variable domain, with the rest looked up from reference TRBV13 and TRBJ2-3, is AAGVIQSPRHLIKEKRETATLKCYPIPRHDTVYWYQQGPGQDPQFLISFYEKMQSDKGSIPDRFSAQQFSDYHSELNMSSLELGDSALYFCASSSSGGNTDTQYFGPGTRLTVL.

This clone has just one count. Other DNA sequences in the same sample also yield this CDR3. This chain connects TRBV7-3 to TRBJ1-4, with 10 positions matching TRBD1. V was clipped by 5 bases and J by 8 bases; unmatched bases: 2. The CDR3 covers 13 residues. Germline CDR1 is SGHTA and CDR2 is FQGTGA. The CDR3, as DNA: TGTGCCAGCAGCCCGGGACAGGGGGAAAAACTGTTTTTT. Translation gives CASSPGQGEKLFF.

The chain uses TRBV27 and TRBJ1-5; TRBD1 might be the D (5 bases). Germline CDR1 is MNHEY and CDR2 is SMNVEV (reference sequence). This CDR3 contains 13 residues. V was shortened by 3 bases and J by 7 bases, with 10 bases between the two germline ends. The CDR3 loop reads CASSLGLKQPQHF. The CDR3 coding sequence is TGTGCCAGCAGTTTGGGGCTAAAACAGCCCCAGCATTTT.

The gene calls are TRBV28 and TRBJ2-7, with TRBD1 as a possible D gene (5 bases). The CDR3 contains 11 residues. Germline V gene lookup returns CDR1 MDHEN and CDR2 SYDVKM. Trimming pared 7 bases from V and 7 bases from J, leaving 11 bases between. The CDR3 nucleotides are TGTGCCAGCACGCACAAGGGGGAGCAGTACTTC. This encodes CASTHKGEQYF.

The chain has TRBV10-1 and TRBJ2-3; TRBD2 aligns across 7 bases. The V and J ends lost 4 bases and 6 bases, in that order; junction bases with no gene match: 16. Germline lookup yields CDR1 WNHNN and CDR2 SYGVQD (reference sequence). CDR3 size: 17 residues. The CDR3 DNA is TGCGCCAGCAGTGTGGGAGTCGGGCGGGGGATAGAGGATACGCAGTATTTT. Its translation is CASSVGVGRGIEDTQYF.

CDR3 DNA sequence: TGTGCCAGCAGTCCAGGGACAGTCTCCTACAATGAGCAGTTCTTC. Translation gives CASSPGTVSYNEQFF. The chain joins TRBV27 to TRBJ2-1, with 7 bases fitting TRBD1. The CDR3 runs 15 residues. Germline CDR1 and CDR2: MNHEY and SMNVEV (reference sequence). Trimming at V came to 5 bases and at J to 0 bases, leaving 4 bases not matched to a gene.